Included here is one T cell receptor (beta chain) sequence, with context. This sample stems from a study of blood T cell repertoires in COVID-19. Study in general: Sources were T cells, B-cell-depleted T cells, or PBMCs; the material itself was cDNA or gDNA.

Original processing methods: Estimation of nucleated cell counts was performed using reference gene primer amplification. Data came from immunoSEQ multiplex PCR; TCRdb stores just in-frame clones and leaves some out. The DNA was the basis for D and trimming; V, J and clone size are from that table. The sample has hundreds of thousands of clones, approximately 88% seen once. Trimming removed 1 base from V and 2 bases from J, with 12 bases in between. Germline V lookup: CDR1 MGHRA, CDR2 YSYEKL. The CDR3 consists of 17 residues. The TCR was taken from a woman under 40 with COVID-19, enrolled during active disease. This rearrangement joins TRBV4-1 to TRBJ1-6; D is perhaps TRBD1 (6 bases). The sample taken for sequencing was peripheral blood. Here the CDR3 DNA reads TGCGCCAGCAGCCAAGTCTGGGACACAACCTATAATTCACCCCTCCACTTT. The encoded protein is CASSQVWDTTYNSPLHF.